These T cell receptor beta chains were read from a single sample in a study of CD8+CD57+ T cells in acquired aplastic anemia. TCRdb reprocessed the reads with MiXCR, giving one entry per CDR3 protein. The table shows 150,000 to 170,000 distinct CDR3 sequences, with about 48% occurring only once. Sequencing used sorted CD4+, CD8+, or CD8+CD57+ T cells (not recorded which) from PBMCs. The receptor set was obtained from a human donor with aplastic anemia. Both conserved end residues are part of each CDR3. D genes are given only for firm matches. Not every row has a clone size; where given, it reads once, few, many or a size class.

j_gene,v_gene,len,abundance,d_gene,CDR3nt,CDR3aa
TRBJ1-1,TRBV5-4,14,.,TRBD1,TGTGCCAGCAGCAAGGGACAGGCGAACACTGAAGCTTTCTTT,CASSKGQANTEAFF
TRBJ2-3,TRBV4-2,17,.,TRBD2,TGTGCCAGCAGCCAAGATGGGTCTAGCGGGGTAGCAGATACGCAGTATTTC,CASSQDGSSGVADTQYF
TRBJ2-7,TRBV20-1,15,many,TRBD1,TGCAGTGCTAGAGAGAGGGGGCAGGTAGGACCTGAGCAGTACTTC,CSARERGQVGPEQYF
TRBJ2-1,TRBV12-3/TRBV12-4,18,few,TRBD2,TGTGCCAGCAGTTTCGCGACTAGCGGGGGCCAGGCATACAATGAGCAGTTCTTC,CASSFATSGGQAYNEQFF
TRBJ2-3,TRBV19,14,.,TRBD1,TGTGCCAGTAGTTGGGGACAGCCCACAGATACGCAGTATTTT,CASSWGQPTDTQYF
TRBJ1-5,TRBV4-2,17,.,TRBD1,TGTGCCAGCAGCCCCTGGACAGGGGGGGTGGCCAATCAGCCCCAGCATTTT,CASSPWTGGVANQPQHF
TRBJ2-1,TRBV12-3/TRBV12-4,13,many,TRBD1,TGTGCCAGCAGTCTAAGACAGGGAGATGAGCAGTTCTTC,CASSLRQGDEQFF
TRBJ1-2,TRBV6-2/TRBV6-3,11,.,.,TGTGCCAGCGGCCAGACGATTGGCTACACCTTC,CASGQTIGYTF
TRBJ2-1,TRBV6-5,13,many,.,TGTGCCAGCAGTTACCAACAATACAATGAGCAGTTCTTC,CASSYQQYNEQFF
TRBJ2-7,TRBV2,15,few,TRBD1,TGTGCCAGCCCCGCTGGACAGGGGGCTACCTACGAGCAGTACTTC,CASPAGQGATYEQYF
TRBJ1-5,TRBV19,13,.,.,TGTGCCAGTAGTATAAGGGAGCATCAGCCCCAGCATTTT,CASSIREHQPQHF
TRBJ1-1,TRBV4-3,15,many,.,TGCGCCAGCAGCCAAAGTTTCAGGTTGAGCACTGAAGCTTTCTTT,CASSQSFRLSTEAFF
TRBJ1-1,TRBV12-3/TRBV12-4,14,many,.,TGTGCCAGCGTCTTGGGACGGGGGAACACTGAAGCTTTCTTT,CASVLGRGNTEAFF
TRBJ2-1,TRBV4-2,13,.,.,TGTGCCAGCAGCCAGGATGTCCGAGGCGAGCAGTTCTTC,CASSQDVRGEQFF
TRBJ1-5,TRBV12-3/TRBV12-4,14,.,.,TGTGCCAGCAGTCGACAGGCTAGCAATCAGCCCCAGCATTTT,CASSRQASNQPQHF
TRBJ2-7,TRBV6-5,16,many,.,TGTGCCAGCAGTTCTTACCTAGAGGAAGACAGTTACGAGCAGTACTTC,CASSSYLEEDSYEQYF
TRBJ2-2,TRBV4-2,17,.,.,TGTGCCAGCAGCCAGGACGAGGAGGGGGATAACACCGGGGAGCTGTCTTTT,CASSQDEEGDNTGELSF
TRBJ1-1,TRBV4-1,16,.,.,TGCGCCAGCAGCCAAGCCCTACAGACATTGAACACTGAAGCTTTCTTT,CASSQALQTLNTEAFF
TRBJ1-1,TRBV5-1,14,.,.,TGCGCCAGCAGCGCCGGGGGCCGTTACACTGAAGCTTTCTTT,CASSAGGRYTEAFF
TRBJ1-2,TRBV4-3,14,many,.,TGCGCCAGCAGCCAAGACAGGGGAGGCTATGGCTACACCTTC,CASSQDRGGYGYTF
TRBJ2-6,TRBV4-3,15,many,.,TGCGCCAGCAGCCTCTATCTGCCTGGGGCCAACGTCCTGACTTTC,CASSLYLPGANVLTF
TRBJ2-5,TRBV24-1,15,few,.,TGTGCCAGCAGTTCGCTGATGGGGGTCCAAGAGACCCAGTACTTC,CASSSLMGVQETQYF
TRBJ2-1,TRBV4-3,16,.,TRBD2,TGCGCCAGCAGCCCGGGGACTAGCGGGGGGGGTAATGAGCAGTTCTTC,CASSPGTSGGGNEQFF
TRBJ1-2,TRBV19,14,many,TRBD1,TGTGCCAGTAGTCCAGGACAGGGGGCCTATGGCTACACCTTC,CASSPGQGAYGYTF
TRBJ2-1,TRBV9,14,many,TRBD2,TGTGCCAGCTCTCGTAGCGGGGGGGCAGGTGAGCAGTTCTTC,CASSRSGGAGEQFF
TRBJ2-2,TRBV9,17,many,.,TGTGCCAGCAGCCCGGTTCGCGGCCGATGGGACACCGGGGAGCTGTTTTTT,CASSPVRGRWDTGELFF
TRBJ1-2,TRBV6-1,14,many,.,TGTGCCAGCACGTCGGGGGCCCAGCACTATGGCTACACCTTC,CASTSGAQHYGYTF
TRBJ2-1,TRBV7-2,12,.,.,TGTGCCAGCAGCCTCGGTGTCGGTGAGCAGATCTTC,CASSLGVGEQIF
TRBJ2-5,TRBV4-3,16,many,TRBD1,TGCGCCAGCAGCCAAGATCGCAGGGGGAACCAAGAGACCCAGTACTTC,CASSQDRRGNQETQYF
TRBJ2-5,TRBV5-6,14,.,TRBD1,TGTGCCAGCAGCCAAGACAGGGCCGGAGAGACCCAGTACTTC,CASSQDRAGETQYF
TRBJ1-1,TRBV19,15,.,.,TGTGCCAGTAGTTTCCGACACGACATGAACACTGAAGCTTTCTTT,CASSFRHDMNTEAFF
TRBJ2-3,TRBV19,17,.,TRBD2,TGTGCCAGTAGCCCTCTAGTGGGAAGCGGGAAAACAGATACGCAGTATTTT,CASSPLVGSGKTDTQYF
TRBJ1-6,TRBV19,14,.,.,TGTGCCAGTAGTCCTGACACCTTTAATTCACCCCTCCACTTT,CASSPDTFNSPLHF
TRBJ1-3,TRBV6-1,14,many,TRBD1,TGTGCCAGCAGCCTGACAGGGAGCGGAAACACCATATATTTT,CASSLTGSGNTIYF
TRBJ1-2,TRBV5-1,14,many,.,TGCGCCAGCAGCTTGAAGGGGGGTATAAGGGGCTACACCTTC,CASSLKGGIRGYTF
TRBJ2-5,TRBV2,13,.,TRBD1,TGTGCCAGCAGTGACGACAGGGGGAAGACCCAGTACTTC,CASSDDRGKTQYF
TRBJ1-3,TRBV2,14,.,TRBD1,TGTGCCAGCGGGCCAGGGGGCTTTGGAAACACCATATATTTT,CASGPGGFGNTIYF
TRBJ1-4,TRBV5-1,14,.,.,TGCGCCAGCAGCTTGGGAAAAGTAAATGAAAAACTGTTTTTT,CASSLGKVNEKLFF
TRBJ2-3,TRBV20-1,15,many,.,TGCAGTGCTAGACTTGGACAGTCTAGCACAGATACGCAGTATTTT,CSARLGQSSTDTQYF
TRBJ1-1,TRBV7-9,15,.,.,TGTGCCAGCAGCCCTTTAAAAGGGGTGAACGCTGAAGCTTTCTTT,CASSPLKGVNAEAFF
TRBJ2-2,TRBV18,13,many,.,TGTGCCAGCTCACCACCCCACACCGGGGAGCTGTTTTTT,CASSPPHTGELFF
TRBJ1-6,TRBV13,13,.,.,TGTGCCAGCAGCGTAGAGGGTTTGCGATCCCTCCACTTT,CASSVEGLRSLHF
TRBJ2-5,TRBV20-1,15,.,TRBD2,TGCAGTGCTAGCCGACGGGAGGAGGGAGGGGAGACCCAGTACTTC,CSASRREEGGETQYF
TRBJ1-2,TRBV14,13,many,.,TGTGCCAGCAGCCACAGGAACCGCTATGGCTACACCTTC,CASSHRNRYGYTF
TRBJ2-1,TRBV25-1,15,.,TRBD1,TGTGCCAGCAGTGCCGGACAGGGAGGATACAATGAGCAGTTCTTC,CASSAGQGGYNEQFF
TRBJ2-7,TRBV24-1,17,many,.,TGTGCCACCACCAGTGATTTTCCCTTACAGGACTCCTACGAGCGGTACTTC,CATTSDFPLQDSYERYF
TRBJ1-6,TRBV7-2,15,.,TRBD1,TGTGCCAGCAGCTTACGACAGGGTGACGGTTCACCCCTCCACTTT,CASSLRQGDGSPLHF
TRBJ2-3,TRBV20-1,20,many,TRBD1,TGCAGTGCTAGGGCCTTACAGGGGGCTATCCCCACTTTTAGCACAGATACGCAGTATTTT,CSARALQGAIPTFSTDTQYF
TRBJ2-5,TRBV2,14,.,TRBD1,TGTGCCAGGGAACAGGGGGCGATCAGAGAGACCCAGTACTTC,CAREQGAIRETQYF
TRBJ2-7,TRBV3-1,12,many,.,TGTGCCAGCAGCCAAGACGGGATCGAGCAGTACTTC,CASSQDGIEQYF
TRBJ1-5,TRBV12-5,15,.,.,TGTGCTAGTGCCCGGGACGGAAATAGCAATCAGCCCCAGCATTTT,CASARDGNSNQPQHF
TRBJ1-1,TRBV19,11,.,.,TGTGCCAGTCAGGGGTACACTGAAGCTTTCTTT,CASQGYTEAFF
TRBJ1-1,TRBV10-3,14,.,.,TGTGCCATCCAGGCCGGGGGGCCGAACACTGAAGCTTTCTTT,CAIQAGGPNTEAFF
TRBJ2-7,TRBV5-5,12,many,.,TGTGCCAGCAGCATTCGACAGTACGAGCAGTACTTC,CASSIRQYEQYF
TRBJ1-6,TRBV10-3,15,few,.,TGTGCCATCAGTGAGTCGACTCGGGGACCTTCACCCCTCCACTTT,CAISESTRGPSPLHF
TRBJ2-7,TRBV4-2,14,many,.,TGTGCCAGCAGCCAAAGCTTACCAGGGGAGGAGCAGTACTTC,CASSQSLPGEEQYF
TRBJ1-2,TRBV11-1,18,many,.,TGTGCCAGCAGCCCCCCGACGGCCCCAGCCCTCCCTAACTATGGCTACACCTTC,CASSPPTAPALPNYGYTF
TRBJ2-6,TRBV5-1,18,once,TRBD1,TGCGCCAGCAGCCAAGAAGGGGGCTTCAGCTCTGGGGCCAACGTCCTGACTTTC,CASSQEGGFSSGANVLTF